A single sample is the source of the 31 T cell receptor beta chains below, sequenced in a study of control samples from healthy donors and cancer patients. TCRdb's table, derived via immunoSEQ multiplex PCR, lists solely in-frame clones and lacks some. The sample carries roughly 220,000 clones, roughly 94% recorded once. Source material: blood. These TCRs come from a man aged 50 to 59 in good health.

In this sample, this clone turned up once. The chain's CDR3 is CASSLGGDGANVLTF. The CDR3 region has the DNA TGTGCCAGCAGCTTAGGCGGGGACGGGGCCAACGTCCTGACTTTC. This chain uses TRBV7-2 with TRBJ2-6, with TRBD2 as a possible D gene (6 bases). CDR3 size: 15 residues. The germline V gene encodes CDR1 SGHTA and CDR2 FQGNSA. Trimming took off 1 base at V and 4 bases at J, with 8 bases between the two ends.

The rearrangement uses TRBV10-3 and TRBJ1-3, with TRBD1 as a possible D gene (5 bases). Germline CDR1 reads ENHRY; CDR2 reads SYGVKD. The CDR3 consists of 15 residues. The V end lost 6 bases, the J end lost 0 bases, and 12 bases lay between the germline ends. The CDR3 bases are TGTGCCATCAGACCCGGGACCCGCTCTGGAAACACCATATATTTT. It specifies CAIRPGTRSGNTIYF.

Only one count was recorded for this clone. The J gene is TRBJ2-1, the V gene TRBV6-5, with D possibly being TRBD1 (7 bases). Trimming left V 6 bases short and J 5 bases short, with 17 bases between. Looked up from germline, CDR1 is MNHEY and CDR2 is SVGAGI. The CDR3 is made up of 15 amino acids. CDR3 residues: CASRHPGGGHNEQFF. The DNA for the CDR3 is TGTGCCAGCAGGCACCCTGGAGGGGGCCACAATGAGCAGTTCTTC.

The CDR3 region has the DNA TGTGCCACCACTTCCGAGATTGGGGGCCCCTCTCATTTT. This encodes CATTSEIGGPSHF. The chain joins TRBV15 to TRBJ1-5; maybe TRBD1 (6 bases). Germline V gene sequence: CDR1 LNHNV, CDR2 YYDKDF (reference sequence). The CDR3 consists of 13 residues. V shed 7 bases and J shed 16 bases, with 23 bases lying between them.

About this clone: Other DNA sequences within the sample encode an identical CDR3. V and J are TRBV5-1 and TRBJ2-5; D may correspond to TRBD1 or TRBD2 (7 bases each). The CDR3 is 15 amino acids. With 6 bases removed from V and 4 bases from J, the gap between germline ends came to 19 bases. Germline CDR1 reads SGHRS; CDR2 reads YFSETQ. The CDR3 DNA sequence: TGCGCCAGCAACCGGGAGGCAGGGGGTGGAGAGACCCAGTACTTC. Its translation: CASNREAGGGETQYF.

V gene TRBV28 combines with J gene TRBJ1-3; 8 bases line up with TRBD1. V was pared by 8 bases and J by 3 bases, with 21 bases of the junction left unmatched. The CDR3 has 19 amino acids. CDR1 is MDHEN and CDR2 is SYDVKM in the germline V gene. CDR3 in DNA: TGTGCCAGCGACTCCGGTGGGCAGGGGGCTCTAAACTTTGGAAACACCATATATTTT. This encodes CASDSGGQGALNFGNTIYF.

This sequence joins TRBV9 and TRBJ1-2, with TRBD1 matching over 11 bases. The ends lost 4 bases at V and 4 bases at J; junction bases unmatched: 12. CDR1 is SGDLS, CDR2 YYNGEE, per germline. The CDR3 runs to 17 residues. Written as DNA, the CDR3 is TGTGCCAGCAGCAAGGGACAGGGGGAGGACTTTATCTATGGCTACACCTTC. It is translated as CASSKGQGEDFIYGYTF.

CDR3 loop: CASSLEVGGETQYF. CDR3 sequence (DNA): TGCGCCAGCAGCTTGGAAGTGGGGGGGGAGACCCAGTACTTC. The chain links TRBV5-1 to TRBJ2-5; 7 bases align to TRBD2. From germline, CDR1 is SGHRS and CDR2 YFSETQ. The CDR3 has 14 residues. Losses at the gene ends were 0 bases for V and 5 bases for J; bases not matched to a gene: 4.

V is TRBV5-6 and J is TRBJ1-1; TRBD1 is a possible D gene (6 bases). Germline CDR1 is SGHDT and CDR2 is YYEEEE. V lost 4 bases and J lost 6, with 19 bases in between. The CDR3 contains 15 residues. DNA of the CDR3: TGTGCCAGCAGCCTCCGGGGTGGGGGGCTAGCTGAAGCTTTCTTT. Amino acids: CASSLRGGGLAEAFF.

Note on this clone: Other DNA sequences of this sample code for an identical CDR3. V usage is TRBV5-1 and J usage is TRBJ1-1; weak D call: TRBD1 (5 bases). CDR1 and CDR2 (germline): SGHRS, YFSETQ. The CDR3 is made up of 13 amino acids. V was clipped by 0 bases and J by 4 bases, with 7 bases between them. CDR3 in amino acids: CASSLAGATEAFF. Here the CDR3 DNA reads TGCGCCAGCAGCTTGGCTGGGGCCACTGAAGCTTTCTTT.

V usage is TRBV12-3 or TRBV12-4 and J usage is TRBJ2-5, with unresolved D. V was shortened by 0 bases and J by 7 bases, with 9 bases between the two germline ends. The CDR3 totals 13 residues. DNA of the CDR3: TGTGCCAGCAGTTTAGCCTACCGAGGGACCCAGTACTTC. This encodes CASSLAYRGTQYF.

This clone is a singleton in its sample. The chain uses TRBV7-3 and TRBJ2-1, with unresolved D. Trimming removed 5 bases at V and 13 bases at J, with 18 bases between. Germline CDR1 SGHTA, CDR2 FQGTGA. CDR3 length: 13 residues. CDR3 sequence: CASSEYAPLPQFF. DNA of the CDR3: TGTGCCAGCAGCGAATATGCCCCCCTACCTCAGTTCTTC.

The V gene is TRBV6-5, the J gene TRBJ1-2; D gene ambiguous. With 6 bases removed from V and 0 bases from J, the gap between germline ends came to 11 bases. Germline assignment: CDR1 MNHEY and CDR2 SVGAGI. The CDR3 consists of 14 residues. The CDR3 is CASSPSGTNYGYTF. In DNA, the CDR3 is TGTGCCAGCAGCCCATCCGGGACTAACTATGGCTACACCTTC.

The chain links TRBV19 to TRBJ1-1; 11 bases align to TRBD1. Germline V CDR1 and CDR2: LNHDA, SQIVND (reference sequence). Germline trimming cut 7 bases from V and 4 bases from J; bases unmatched to any gene: 8. The CDR3 is 15 amino acids. CDR3 residues: CASTRTGGAGTEAFF. The CDR3 DNA reads TGTGCCAGTACGAGGACAGGGGGCGCTGGCACTGAAGCTTTCTTT.

This clone has a single count. The CDR3 spells CASSFITGGANVLTF. The CDR3 DNA follows: TGTGCCAGCAGCTTTATAACAGGGGGGGCCAACGTCCTGACTTTC. The rearrangement links TRBV5-6 to TRBJ2-6; the D gene is possibly TRBD1 (6 bases). Germline CDR1 reads SGHDT; CDR2 reads YYEEEE. The CDR3 length is 15 residues. V was clipped by 2 bases and J by 4 bases, with 10 bases between them.

The chain has TRBV18 and TRBJ2-6; D might be TRBD2 (6 bases). CDR1 is KGHSH, CDR2 LQKENI, per germline. The CDR3 totals 15 residues. V lost 6 bases, J lost 5 bases, and 14 bases lay in between. The CDR3 bases are TGTGCCAGCTCCCAGGAAGCGGGCAGGGCCAACGTCCTGACTTTC. As protein: CASSQEAGRANVLTF.

The chain combines TRBV7-2 with TRBJ2-2, with no clear D. Trimming pared 8 bases from V and 0 bases from J, leaving 13 bases between. Germline V gene sequence: CDR1 SGHTA, CDR2 FQGNSA. The CDR3 spans 15 residues. CDR3 in amino acids: CASQPGLANTGELFF. The DNA of the CDR3 is TGTGCCAGCCAACCGGGTCTCGCGAACACCGGGGAGCTGTTTTTT. Complete variable domain (other parts from reference TRBV7-2 and TRBJ2-2): GAGVSQSPSNKVTEKGKDVELRCDPISGHTALYWYRQSLGQGLEFLIYFQGNSAPDKSGLPSDRFSAERTGGSVSTLTIQRTQQEDSAVYLCASQPGLANTGELFFGEGSRLTVL.

The genes are TRBV6-5 and TRBJ2-7, with TRBD1 matching over 9 bases. Germline assignment: CDR1 MNHEY and CDR2 SVGAGI. The junction had 10 bases not matched to a gene; V was cut back by 6 bases and J by 4 bases. The CDR3 is 15 residues long. CDR3 in amino acids: CASRSGTGSIYEQYF. In DNA form, the CDR3 reads TGTGCCAGCAGGTCCGGGACAGGGTCTATATACGAGCAGTACTTC.

V and J are TRBV29-1 and TRBJ2-2; perhaps TRBD1 as D (6 bases). V gave up 1 base and J gave up 7 bases, with 10 bases separating them. The CDR3 extends over 13 amino acids. Per germline, CDR1 SQVTM and CDR2 ANQGSEA. The CDR3 nucleotides are TGCAGCGTTGAAGGGGGGCGGGTCGGGGAGCTGTTTTTT. Translation gives CSVEGGRVGELFF.

This clone was observed once. The genes are TRBV10-1 and TRBJ2-1; 8 nucleotides agree with TRBD1. The J segment lost 9 bases and the V segment lost 0 bases, leaving 7 bases of the junction unmatched. CDR1 is WNHNN and CDR2 is SYGVQD in the germline V gene (reference sequence). The CDR3 consists of 15 residues. In nucleotides, the CDR3 is TGCGCCAGCAGTGAGTCCATAGACAGGGGAAGTGAGCAGTTCTTC. Protein product: CASSESIDRGSEQFF.

The chain uses TRBV18 and TRBJ2-1; D not resolved. Trimming stripped 3 bases from V and 4 bases from J, with 7 bases between. The CDR3 is 13 amino acids. CDR1 KGHSH and CDR2 LQKENI come from the germline V gene. The CDR3 is CASSPSFYNEQFF. CDR3 sequence (DNA): TGTGCCAGCTCACCCTCTTTTTACAATGAGCAGTTCTTC.

The CDR3 sequence is CAAATFLLYNSPLHF. DNA of the CDR3: TGTGCCGCGGCTACGTTTTTACTCTATAATTCACCCCTCCACTTT. This rearrangement joins TRBV6-6 to TRBJ1-6; no clear D gene. Germline V gene lookup returns CDR1 MNHNY and CDR2 SVGAGI (reference sequence). CDR3 length: 15 amino acids. V was shortened by 11 bases and J by 3 bases, with 17 bases between the two germline ends.

The chain couples TRBV5-1 to TRBJ2-7; 10 nucleotides line up with TRBD1. The germline V gene has CDR1 SGHRS and CDR2 YFSETQ. The CDR3 totals 17 residues. V lost 4 bases, J lost 4 bases, and 14 bases stayed unmatched. The CDR3: CASSRKVGTGEIYEQYF. CDR3 DNA sequence: TGCGCCAGCAGCCGGAAGGTCGGGACAGGGGAAATTTACGAGCAGTACTTC.

V gene TRBV29-1 combines with J gene TRBJ1-1; TRBD1 might be the D (6 bases). There are 14 residues in the CDR3. In germline, CDR1 is SQVTM, CDR2 ANQGSEA. Trimming took 2 bases from V and 4 from J, leaving 14 bases between them. The CDR3 sequence is CSVERSQGFTEAFF. Written as DNA, the CDR3 is TGCAGCGTTGAACGGAGTCAGGGGTTCACTGAAGCTTTCTTT.

This chain connects TRBV14 to TRBJ1-3; D not certain. Trimming shortened V by 2 bases and J by 1 base, and 15 bases separated the two germline ends. Germline-derived CDR1 and CDR2 are SGHDN and FVKESK. The CDR3 loop spans 17 amino acids. The CDR3 region is CASSQFREDWSGNTIYF. CDR3 DNA: TGTGCCAGCAGCCAATTTCGAGAGGATTGGTCTGGAAACACCATATATTTT.

DNA of the CDR3: TGCGCCAGCAGCGCAACAGGATCCAATCAGCCCCAGCATTTT. It codes for CASSATGSNQPQHF. This chain links TRBV5-1 with TRBJ1-5; TRBD1 might be the D (5 bases). The CDR3 totals 14 residues. Germline V lookup: CDR1 SGHRS, CDR2 YFSETQ. Trimming shortened V by 4 bases and J by 3 bases, and 11 bases separated the two germline ends.

This chain connects TRBV18 to TRBJ2-5; TRBD2 agrees at 7 bases. The CDR3 totals 13 residues. Germline V CDR1 and CDR2: KGHSH, LQKENI. Trimming took 6 bases from V and 2 from J; bases not matched to a gene: 3. The CDR3: CASSRGVQETQYF. The DNA for the CDR3 is TGTGCCAGCTCTCGGGGGGTTCAAGAGACCCAGTACTTC.

This rearrangement joins TRBV19 to TRBJ1-5; 7 bases line up with TRBD1. Germline V gene data show CDR1 as LNHDA and CDR2 as SQIVND (reference sequence). The ends lost 4 bases at V and 0 bases at J; junction bases unmatched: 9. This CDR3 spans 17 amino acids. In DNA form, the CDR3 reads TGTGCCAGTAGTAAGGGGGACAGCGGAGGTAGCAATCAGCCCCAGCATTTT. Protein: CASSKGDSGGSNQPQHF.

The chain links TRBV2 to TRBJ1-1, with D possibly TRBD1 on 6 matching bases. The CDR3 sequence is 15 residues long. Per germline, CDR1 SNHLY and CDR2 FYNNEI. Trimming pared 7 bases from V and 4 bases from J, leaving 19 bases between. CDR3 DNA: TGTGCCAGCACCAGCTTCGGACAGTCTGGCACTGAAGCTTTCTTT. It yields the protein CASTSFGQSGTEAFF.

Regarding this clone: Other DNA sequences in the same sample also yield this CDR3. V usage is TRBV5-1 and J usage is TRBJ1-2, with a possible D match to TRBD1 (5 bases). V lost 0 bases and J lost 4, with 13 bases in between. Germline assignment: CDR1 SGHRS and CDR2 YFSETQ. The CDR3 is made up of 15 amino acids. The CDR3 DNA reads as TGCGCCAGCAGCTTGGATACGGGGGGAGGCTATGGCTACACCTTC. Encoded protein: CASSLDTGGGYGYTF.

The rearrangement joins TRBV3-1 (or the pseudogene TRBV3-2) to TRBJ2-2; TRBD2 might be the D (7 bases). Germline V CDR1 and CDR2: LGHDT, YNNKEL (reference sequence). Trimming cost V 3 bases and J 2 bases, with 10 bases left between them. The CDR3 is 15 amino acids. CDR3 sequence reads: CASSHGGLNTGELFF. The CDR3 DNA follows: TGTGCCAGCAGCCACGGGGGGCTTAACACCGGGGAGCTGTTTTTT.